This TCR beta chain was found in a study of shared clonotypes between healthy human individuals. Germline loops: CDR1 SGHRS, CDR2 YFSETQ. The CDR3 is 16 amino acids. With 3 bases clipped from V and 0 bases from J, the junction kept 7 bases outside the gene matches. This clone appeared a single time. The repertoire was sequenced with immunoSEQ multiplex PCR; TCRdb's copy has only in-frame clones and lacks some. The sample yields a few million clones, approximately 93% seen once. The rearrangement links TRBV5-1 to TRBJ2-3; the match to TRBD1 covers 7 bases. This clonotype was obtained from a man between 18 and 29 years old in good health. Some clones in this sample may be carry-over from other donors' samples. The sequencing input was naive CD4+ T cells from PBMCs. Subset indicated: CD45RA+ positively selected. CDR3 sequence: CASSSYRGSSTDTQYF. The CDR3 DNA is TGCGCCAGCAGCTCCTACAGGGGTTCTAGCACAGATACGCAGTATTTT.